In its sample, the clone carrying this T cell receptor beta chain was seen a few times. What it recognizes is unknown. Unmatched junction bases numbered 6, after V lost 5 bases and J lost 2 bases. Germline V lookup: CDR1 DFQATT, CDR2 SNEGSKA (reference sequence). The CDR3 is 14 residues long. These data belong to a study of T cells in Graves' hyperthyroidism and ophthalmopathy. Study conclusions and caveats: Peripheral blood also featured most of the thyroid clonotypes expanded above 0.001.

The CDR3 regions of TCR beta were amplified from RNA transcripts. Initially, a first-round RT-PCR of the TCR CDR3 employed the HTBI primer set. One entry per CDR3 protein results from TCRdb running MiXCR on the multiplex PCR reads. Of a few hundred thousand distinct CDR3 sequences in the sample, roughly 13% were seen once. What was sequenced was blood. The chain joins TRBV20-1 to TRBJ2-7, with 10 positions matching TRBD2. This TCR derives from a woman aged 40 to 50 with Graves' ophthalmopathy. The CDR3 is CSAPGLAKTYEQYF. CDR3 nucleotide sequence: TGCAGTGCTCCGGGACTAGCGAAAACCTACGAGCAGTACTTC.